The 9 T cell receptor beta chains listed next were all sequenced from one sample in a study of blood T cells in healthy people across ages. Using a J-beta primer mix together with a sample-barcoded 5' primer, a second PCR was run for about 7 to 12 cycles. TCRdb itself ran the 5' RACE reads through MiXCR, one entry per CDR3 protein. The repertoire holds approximately 900,000 distinct CDR3 sequences, roughly 50% seen once, with about an eighth in the top ten. Source material: blood. The receptors derive from a man aged 25-40 years in good health.

Only a few counts were recorded for this clonotype. V usage is TRBV5-8 and J usage is TRBJ1-5, with D possibly TRBD1 on 6 matching bases. CDR1 and CDR2 (germline): SGHTS, YDEGEE. Trimming shortened V by 2 bases and J by 1 base, and 16 bases separated the two germline ends. The CDR3 loop spans 17 amino acids. CDR3 bases: TGTGCCAGCAGCTTTTACCACCCAGGGGAAAGCAATCAGCCCCAGCATTTT. This encodes CASSFYHPGESNQPQHF. Full variable domain (rest looked up from reference TRBV5-8 and TRBJ1-5): EAGVTQSPTHLIKTRGQQATLRCSPISGHTSVYWYQQALGLGLQFLLWYDEGEERNRGNFPPRFSGRQFPNYSSELNVNALELEDSALYLCASSFYHPGESNQPQHFGDGTRLSIL.

The rearrangement links TRBV20-1 to TRBJ1-6, with 7 nucleotides matching TRBD1. Germline CDR1 reads DFQATT; CDR2 reads SNEGSKA (reference sequence). This CDR3 spans 18 amino acids. J lost 5 bases, V lost 6 bases, and 19 bases had no gene match. CDR3 sequence (DNA): TGCAGTGCCTGGGACAGAACAAACATCCCCTTAAATAATTCACCCCTCCACTTT. Its translation is CSAWDRTNIPLNNSPLHF.

This chain's CDR3 is CASSYSVYYGYTF. Written as DNA, the CDR3 is TGTGCCAGCAGTTACTCTGTTTACTATGGCTACACCTTC. This sequence joins TRBV6-5 and TRBJ1-2, with D unclear. Germline CDR1 and CDR2: MNHEY and SVGAGI. Trimming stripped 0 bases from V and 3 bases from J, with 5 bases between. The CDR3 runs 13 residues.

The chain recombines TRBV20-1 with TRBJ2-7; TRBD1 matches 9 bases. From germline, CDR1 is DFQATT and CDR2 SNEGSKA (reference sequence). This CDR3 has 12 residues. CDR3 amino acids: CSGGQGTYEQYF. The CDR3, as DNA: TGCAGCGGAGGACAGGGGACCTACGAGCAGTACTTC.

This clonotype was counted at least ten times. The chain joins TRBV4-1 to TRBJ1-2; 10 bases fit TRBD1. V trimming: 4 bases; J trimming: 4 bases; junction bases outside the gene matches: 6. Germline assignment: CDR1 MGHRA and CDR2 YSYEKL. The CDR3 extends over 15 amino acids. CDR3 sequence reads: CASSRAGQGFYGYTF. In nucleotides, the CDR3 is TGCGCCAGCAGCCGCGCGGGACAGGGGTTCTATGGCTACACCTTC.

This clonotype was seen only a few times. The chain is built from TRBV12-3 or TRBV12-4 and TRBJ1-1; maybe TRBD1 (5 bases). The length of the CDR3 is 15 residues. V was pared by 5 bases and J by 7 bases, with 20 bases between. The CDR3 loop is CASSQWTTSNSEAFF. The DNA for the CDR3 is TGTGCCAGCAGTCAATGGACAACCTCTAATAGTGAAGCTTTCTTT.

V is TRBV24-1 and J is TRBJ2-7; D is unclear. The length of the CDR3 is 13 residues. The V end lost 4 bases, the J end lost 7 bases, and 13 bases lay between the germline ends. Germline V gene lookup returns CDR1 KGHDR and CDR2 SFDVKD. Here the CDR3 DNA reads TGTGCCACCAGTGACCTCCTCGGAGAGGAGCAGTACTTC. Protein sequence: CATSDLLGEEQYF.

The rearrangement joins TRBV2 to TRBJ2-1; weak D call: TRBD2 (6 bases). V was cut by 5 bases and J by 6 bases, with 17 bases left in between. Germline assignment: CDR1 SNHLY and CDR2 FYNNEI. The CDR3 length is 15 residues. CDR3: CASSQGGAAINEQFF. CDR3 nucleotide sequence: TGTGCCAGCAGTCAGGGCGGGGCCGCTATCAATGAGCAGTTCTTC.

The chain links TRBV6-1 to TRBJ1-5; 10 nucleotides agree with TRBD1. This CDR3 is 13 amino acids long. CDR1 and CDR2 (germline): MNHNS, SASEGT. V dropped 6 bases and J dropped 5; count of bases not matched to a gene: 1. DNA of the CDR3: TGTGCCAGCAGCGGGACAGGGGATCAGCCCCAGCATTTT. This translates into CASSGTGDQPQHF.